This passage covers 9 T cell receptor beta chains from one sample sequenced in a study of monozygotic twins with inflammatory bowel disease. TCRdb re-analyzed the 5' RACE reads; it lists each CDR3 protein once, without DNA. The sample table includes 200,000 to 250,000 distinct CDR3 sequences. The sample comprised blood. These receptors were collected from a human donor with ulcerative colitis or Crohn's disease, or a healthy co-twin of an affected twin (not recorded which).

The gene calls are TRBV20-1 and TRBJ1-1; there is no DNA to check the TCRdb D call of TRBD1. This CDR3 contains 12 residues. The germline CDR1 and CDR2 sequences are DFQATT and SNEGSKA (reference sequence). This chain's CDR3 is CSAPNQGSEAFF.

This chain's CDR3 is CASTQGGSFIGELFF. The chain uses TRBV6-2 or TRBV6-3 and TRBJ2-2; with no DNA, the TCRdb D assignment of TRBD1 cannot be verified. Germline CDR1 is MNHEY and CDR2 is SVGEGT. There are 15 residues in the CDR3.

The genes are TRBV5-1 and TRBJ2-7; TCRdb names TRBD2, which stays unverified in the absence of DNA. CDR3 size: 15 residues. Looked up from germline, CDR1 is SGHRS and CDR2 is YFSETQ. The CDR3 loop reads CASSLNTGGSGEQYF. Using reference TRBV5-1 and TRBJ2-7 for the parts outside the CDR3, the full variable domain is KAGVTQTPRYLIKTRGQQVTLSCSPISGHRSVSWYQQTPGQGLQFLFEYFSETQRNKGNFPGRFSGRQFSNSRSEMNVSTLELGDSALYLCASSLNTGGSGEQYFGPGTRLTVT.

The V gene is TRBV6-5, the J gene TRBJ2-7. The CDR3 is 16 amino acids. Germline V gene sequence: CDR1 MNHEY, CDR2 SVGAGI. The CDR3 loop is CASSYQVYPSFYEQYF.

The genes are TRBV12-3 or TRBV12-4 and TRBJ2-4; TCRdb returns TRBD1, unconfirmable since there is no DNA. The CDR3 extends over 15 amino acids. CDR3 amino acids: CASSAARSAKNIQYF.

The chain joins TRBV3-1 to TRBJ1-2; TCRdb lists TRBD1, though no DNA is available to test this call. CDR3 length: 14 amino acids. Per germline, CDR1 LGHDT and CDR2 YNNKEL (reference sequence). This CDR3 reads CASSRTGDPYGYTF.

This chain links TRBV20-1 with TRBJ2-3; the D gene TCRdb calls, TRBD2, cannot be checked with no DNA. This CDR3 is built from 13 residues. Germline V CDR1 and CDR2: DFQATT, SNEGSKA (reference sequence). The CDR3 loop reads CSAPPPTTDTQYF.

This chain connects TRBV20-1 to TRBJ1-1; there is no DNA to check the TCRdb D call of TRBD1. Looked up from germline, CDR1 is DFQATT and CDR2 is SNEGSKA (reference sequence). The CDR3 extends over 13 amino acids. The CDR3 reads CSAREGAGTEAFF.

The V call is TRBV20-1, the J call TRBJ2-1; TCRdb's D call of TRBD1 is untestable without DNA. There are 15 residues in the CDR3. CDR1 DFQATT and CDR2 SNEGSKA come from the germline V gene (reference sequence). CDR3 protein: CSARTLGGSYNEQFF.